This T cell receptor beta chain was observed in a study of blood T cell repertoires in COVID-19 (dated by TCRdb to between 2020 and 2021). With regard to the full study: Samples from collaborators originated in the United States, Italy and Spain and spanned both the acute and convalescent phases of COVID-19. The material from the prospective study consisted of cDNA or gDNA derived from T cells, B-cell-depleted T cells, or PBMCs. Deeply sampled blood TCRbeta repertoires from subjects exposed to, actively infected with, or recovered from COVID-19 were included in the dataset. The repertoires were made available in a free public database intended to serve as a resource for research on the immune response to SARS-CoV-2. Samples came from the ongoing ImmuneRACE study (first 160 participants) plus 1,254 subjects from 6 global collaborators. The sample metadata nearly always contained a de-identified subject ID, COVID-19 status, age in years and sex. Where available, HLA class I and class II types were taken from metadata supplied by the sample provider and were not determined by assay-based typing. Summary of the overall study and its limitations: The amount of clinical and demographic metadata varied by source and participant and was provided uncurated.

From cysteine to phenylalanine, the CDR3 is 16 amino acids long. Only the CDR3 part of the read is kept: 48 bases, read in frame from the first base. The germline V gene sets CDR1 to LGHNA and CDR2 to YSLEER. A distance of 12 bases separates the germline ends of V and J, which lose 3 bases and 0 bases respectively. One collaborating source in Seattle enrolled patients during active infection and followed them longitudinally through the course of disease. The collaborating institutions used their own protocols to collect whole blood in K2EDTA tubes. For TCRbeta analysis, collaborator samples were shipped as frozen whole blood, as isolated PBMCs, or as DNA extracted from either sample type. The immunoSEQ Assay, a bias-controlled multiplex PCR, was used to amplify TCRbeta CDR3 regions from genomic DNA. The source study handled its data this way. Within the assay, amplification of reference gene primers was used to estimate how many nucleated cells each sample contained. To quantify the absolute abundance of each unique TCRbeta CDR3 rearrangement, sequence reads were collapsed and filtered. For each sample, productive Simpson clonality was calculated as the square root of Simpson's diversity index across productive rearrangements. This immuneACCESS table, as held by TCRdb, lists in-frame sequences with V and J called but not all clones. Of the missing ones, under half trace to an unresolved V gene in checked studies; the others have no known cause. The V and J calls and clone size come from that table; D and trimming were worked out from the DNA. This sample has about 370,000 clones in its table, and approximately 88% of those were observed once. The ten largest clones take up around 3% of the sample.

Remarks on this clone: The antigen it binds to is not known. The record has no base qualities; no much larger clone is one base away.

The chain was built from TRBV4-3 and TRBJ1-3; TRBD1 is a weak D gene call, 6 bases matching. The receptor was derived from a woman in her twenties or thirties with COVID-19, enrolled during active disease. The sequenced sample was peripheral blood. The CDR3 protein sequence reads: CASSQDGTISGNTIYF. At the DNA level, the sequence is TGCGCCAGCAGCCAGGATGGGACAATCTCTGGAAACACCATATATTTT.